This TCR beta chain was found in a study of CD8 T cells in ankylosing spondylitis. Study results and caveats: There were earlier reports of some motif variants in reactive arthritis synovial fluid and blood. Reportedly, disease-linked clones are significantly enriched in ankylosing spondylitis patients' matched synovial fluid.

On this clonotype itself: Its antigen is undetermined.

The authors made TCR beta libraries by quantitative 5'-RACE with molecular barcodes. TCRdb passed the 5' RACE reads through MiXCR, listing each CDR3 protein once. The profile covers tens of thousands of distinct CDR3 sequences, with around 6.2% appearing a single time and 12% taken by the ten largest. Germline V gene lookup returns CDR1 ENHRY and CDR2 SYGVKD. The CDR3 contains 12 residues. Trimming took 4 bases from V and 4 from J, leaving 5 bases between them. The receptor comes from a male donor with ankylosing spondylitis or in good health (not recorded which). The rearrangement uses TRBV10-3 and TRBJ2-1; D unclear. The sample consisted of blood, either unsorted or a sorted T cell fraction (not recorded which). The CDR3 DNA follows: TGTGCCATCAGTGCTCAGTACAATGAGCAGTTCTTC. This translates into CAISAQYNEQFF.